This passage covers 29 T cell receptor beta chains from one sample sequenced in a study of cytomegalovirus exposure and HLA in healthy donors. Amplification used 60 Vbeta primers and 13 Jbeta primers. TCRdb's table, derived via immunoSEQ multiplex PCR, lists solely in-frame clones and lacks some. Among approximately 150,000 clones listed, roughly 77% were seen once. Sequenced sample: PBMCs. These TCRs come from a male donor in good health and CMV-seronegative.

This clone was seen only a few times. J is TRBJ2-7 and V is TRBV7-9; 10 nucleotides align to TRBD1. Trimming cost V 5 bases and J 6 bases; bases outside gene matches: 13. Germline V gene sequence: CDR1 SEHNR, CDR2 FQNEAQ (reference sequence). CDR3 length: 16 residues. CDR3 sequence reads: CASSPRASRDRGEQYF. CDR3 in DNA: TGTGCCAGCAGCCCTAGGGCGTCCCGGGACAGGGGCGAGCAGTACTTC.

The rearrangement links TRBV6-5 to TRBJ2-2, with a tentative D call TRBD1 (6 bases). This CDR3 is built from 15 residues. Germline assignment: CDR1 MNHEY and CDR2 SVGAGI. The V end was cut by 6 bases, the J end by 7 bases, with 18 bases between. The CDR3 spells CASSPIGGLNGELFF. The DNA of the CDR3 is TGTGCCAGCAGCCCCATTGGGGGCTTAAACGGGGAGCTGTTTTTT.

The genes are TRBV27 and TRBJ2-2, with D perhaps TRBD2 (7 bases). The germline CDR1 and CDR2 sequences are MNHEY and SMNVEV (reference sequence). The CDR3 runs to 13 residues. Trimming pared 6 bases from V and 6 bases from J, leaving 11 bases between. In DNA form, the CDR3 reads TGTGCCAGCAGCCGGGGGGCATCCGGGGAGCTGTTTTTT. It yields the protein CASSRGASGELFF.

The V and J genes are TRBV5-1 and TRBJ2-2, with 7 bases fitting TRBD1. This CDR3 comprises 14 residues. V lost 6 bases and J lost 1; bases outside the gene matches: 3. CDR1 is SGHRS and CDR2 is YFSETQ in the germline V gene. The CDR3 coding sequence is TGCGCCAGCAAGGCAGGGGGGAACACCGGGGAGCTGTTTTTT. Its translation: CASKAGGNTGELFF.

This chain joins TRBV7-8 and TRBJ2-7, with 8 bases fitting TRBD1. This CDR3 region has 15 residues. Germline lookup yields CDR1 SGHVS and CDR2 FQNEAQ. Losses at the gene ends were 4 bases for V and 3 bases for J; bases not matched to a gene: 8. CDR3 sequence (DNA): TGTGCCAGCAGCTCCCGACAGGGGTTCTACTACGAGCAGTACTTC. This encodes CASSSRQGFYYEQYF.

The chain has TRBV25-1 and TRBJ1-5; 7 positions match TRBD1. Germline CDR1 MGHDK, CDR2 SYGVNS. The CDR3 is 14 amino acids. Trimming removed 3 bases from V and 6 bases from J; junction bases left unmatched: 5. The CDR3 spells CASSETGFVQPQHF. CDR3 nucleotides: TGTGCCAGCAGTGAGACAGGGTTTGTTCAGCCCCAGCATTTT.

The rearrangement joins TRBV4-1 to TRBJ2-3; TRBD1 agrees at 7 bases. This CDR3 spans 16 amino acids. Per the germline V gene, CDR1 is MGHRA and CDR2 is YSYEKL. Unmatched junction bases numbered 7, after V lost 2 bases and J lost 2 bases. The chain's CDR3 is CASSQPTGPPTDTQYF. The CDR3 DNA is TGCGCCAGCAGCCAACCGACAGGGCCCCCCACAGATACGCAGTATTTT.

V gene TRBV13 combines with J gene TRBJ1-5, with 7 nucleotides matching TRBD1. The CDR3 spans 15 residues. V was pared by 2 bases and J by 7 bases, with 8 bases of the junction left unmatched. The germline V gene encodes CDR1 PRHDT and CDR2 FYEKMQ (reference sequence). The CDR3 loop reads CASSLRNRGGQPQHF. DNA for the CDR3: TGTGCCAGCAGCTTAAGGAACAGGGGTGGGCAGCCCCAGCATTTT.

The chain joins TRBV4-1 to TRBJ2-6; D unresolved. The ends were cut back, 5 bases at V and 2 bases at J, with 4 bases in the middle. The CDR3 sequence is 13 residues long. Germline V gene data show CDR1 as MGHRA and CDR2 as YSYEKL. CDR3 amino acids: CASSAAGANVLTF. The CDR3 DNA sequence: TGCGCCAGCAGCGCAGCTGGGGCCAACGTCCTGACTTTC.

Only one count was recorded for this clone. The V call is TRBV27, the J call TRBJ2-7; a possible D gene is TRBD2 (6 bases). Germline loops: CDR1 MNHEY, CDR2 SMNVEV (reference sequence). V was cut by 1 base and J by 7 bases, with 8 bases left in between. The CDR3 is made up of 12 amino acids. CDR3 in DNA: TGTGCCAGCAGTTTATACGGGGGAGAGCAGTACTTC. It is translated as CASSLYGGEQYF.

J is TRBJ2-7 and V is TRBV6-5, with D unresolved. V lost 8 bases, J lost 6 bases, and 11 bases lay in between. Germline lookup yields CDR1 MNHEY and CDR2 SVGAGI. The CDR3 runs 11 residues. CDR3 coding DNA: TGTGCCAGCTCCTCGCGGAGCGAGCAGTACTTC. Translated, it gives CASSSRSEQYF.

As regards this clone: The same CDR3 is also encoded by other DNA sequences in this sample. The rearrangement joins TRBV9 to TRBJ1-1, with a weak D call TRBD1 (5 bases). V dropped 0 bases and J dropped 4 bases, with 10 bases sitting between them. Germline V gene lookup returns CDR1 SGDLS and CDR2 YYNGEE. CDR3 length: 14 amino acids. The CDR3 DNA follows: TGTGCCAGCAGCGTAGGGGGCGGGGGCACTGAAGCTTTCTTT. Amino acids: CASSVGGGGTEAFF.

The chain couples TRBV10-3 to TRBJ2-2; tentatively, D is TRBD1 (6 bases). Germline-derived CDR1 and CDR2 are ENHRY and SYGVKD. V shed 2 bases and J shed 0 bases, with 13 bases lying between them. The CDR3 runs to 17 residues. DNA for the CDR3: TGTGCCATCAGTGAGGGTCCGGGACACACGAACACCGGGGAGCTGTTTTTT. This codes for CAISEGPGHTNTGELFF.

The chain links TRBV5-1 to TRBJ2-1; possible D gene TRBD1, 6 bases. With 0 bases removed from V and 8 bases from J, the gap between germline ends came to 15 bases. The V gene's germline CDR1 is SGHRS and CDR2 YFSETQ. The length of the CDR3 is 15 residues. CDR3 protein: CASSLVPGTSYEQFF. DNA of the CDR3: TGCGCCAGCAGCTTGGTACCCGGGACATCATATGAGCAGTTCTTC.

The chain's CDR3 is CASSWLSGGATDTQYF. Written as DNA, the CDR3 is TGTGCCAGCAGTTGGCTTAGCGGGGGAGCTACAGATACGCAGTATTTT. The chain couples TRBV5-6 to TRBJ2-3; 9 positions agree with TRBD2. With V trimmed by 5 bases and J by 3 bases, 10 bases remained unmatched. Germline V gene lookup returns CDR1 SGHDT and CDR2 YYEEEE. The CDR3 covers 16 residues.

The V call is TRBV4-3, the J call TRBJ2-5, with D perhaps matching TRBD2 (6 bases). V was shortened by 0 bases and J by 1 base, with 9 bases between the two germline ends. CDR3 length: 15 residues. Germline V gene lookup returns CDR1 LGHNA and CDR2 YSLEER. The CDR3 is CASSQDRDFQETQYF. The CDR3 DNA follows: TGCGCCAGCAGCCAAGATCGGGACTTCCAAGAGACCCAGTACTTC.

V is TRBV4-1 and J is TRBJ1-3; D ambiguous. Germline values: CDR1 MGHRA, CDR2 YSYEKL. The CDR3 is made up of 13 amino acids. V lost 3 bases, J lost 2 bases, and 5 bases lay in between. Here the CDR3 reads CASSQTTGNTIYF. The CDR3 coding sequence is TGCGCCAGCAGCCAGACAACTGGAAACACCATATATTTT.

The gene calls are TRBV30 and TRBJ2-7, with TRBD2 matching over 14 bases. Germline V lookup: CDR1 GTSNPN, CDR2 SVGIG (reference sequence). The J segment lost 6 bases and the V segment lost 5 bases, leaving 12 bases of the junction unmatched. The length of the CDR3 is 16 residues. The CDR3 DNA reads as TGTGCCTGGCAAGGGACTAGCGGGAGTGCGGTTGGCGAGCAGTACTTC. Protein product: CAWQGTSGSAVGEQYF.

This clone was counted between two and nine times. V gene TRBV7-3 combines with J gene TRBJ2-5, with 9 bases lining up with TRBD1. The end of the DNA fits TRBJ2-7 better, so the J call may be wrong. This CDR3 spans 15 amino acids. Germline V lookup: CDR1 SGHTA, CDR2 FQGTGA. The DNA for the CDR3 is TGTGCCAGCAGCTACGGGGACAGGGCTCAGGGCGAGCAGTACTTC. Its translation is CASSYGDRAQGEQYF.

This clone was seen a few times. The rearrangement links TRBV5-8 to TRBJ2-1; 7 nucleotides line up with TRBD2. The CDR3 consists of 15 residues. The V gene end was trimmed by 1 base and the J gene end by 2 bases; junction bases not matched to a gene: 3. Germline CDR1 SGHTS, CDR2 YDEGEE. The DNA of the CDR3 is TGTGCCAGCAGCTTGAGCGGGGCGACCTACAATGAGCAGTTCTTC. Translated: CASSLSGATYNEQFF.

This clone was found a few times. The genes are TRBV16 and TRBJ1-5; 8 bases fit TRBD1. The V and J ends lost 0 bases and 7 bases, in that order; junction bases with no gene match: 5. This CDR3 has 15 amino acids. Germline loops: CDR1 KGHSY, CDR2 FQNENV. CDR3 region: CASSQSQGGVQPQHF. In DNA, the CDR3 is TGTGCCAGCAGCCAATCACAGGGGGGCGTACAGCCCCAGCATTTT.

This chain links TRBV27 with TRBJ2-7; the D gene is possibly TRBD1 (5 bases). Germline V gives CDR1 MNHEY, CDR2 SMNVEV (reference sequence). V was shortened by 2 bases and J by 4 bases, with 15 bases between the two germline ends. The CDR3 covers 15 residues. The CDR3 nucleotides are TGTGCCAGCAGTTTAAGGGCCGTGGGGCTGTACGAGCAGTACTTC. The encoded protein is CASSLRAVGLYEQYF.

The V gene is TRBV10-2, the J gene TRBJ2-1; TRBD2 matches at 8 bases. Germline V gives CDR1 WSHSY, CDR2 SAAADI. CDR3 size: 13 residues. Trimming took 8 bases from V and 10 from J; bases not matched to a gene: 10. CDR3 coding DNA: TGCGCCAGCGGAGGGGCGGGGGGAAGGGAGCAGTTCTTC. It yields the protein CASGGAGGREQFF.

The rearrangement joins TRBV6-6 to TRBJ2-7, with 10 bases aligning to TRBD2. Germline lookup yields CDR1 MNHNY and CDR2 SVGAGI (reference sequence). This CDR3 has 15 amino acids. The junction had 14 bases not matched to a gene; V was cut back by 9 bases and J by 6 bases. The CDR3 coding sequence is TGTGCCAGTAACACTGCAAGCGGGAGGGGCCGCGAGCAGTACTTC. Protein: CASNTASGRGREQYF.

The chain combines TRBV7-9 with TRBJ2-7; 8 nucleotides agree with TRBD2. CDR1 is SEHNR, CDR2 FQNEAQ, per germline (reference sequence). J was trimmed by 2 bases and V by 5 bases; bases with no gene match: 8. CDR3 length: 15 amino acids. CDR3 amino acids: CASSPRPAGAYEQYF. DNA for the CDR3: TGTGCCAGCAGCCCCCGCCCAGCGGGAGCCTACGAGCAGTACTTC. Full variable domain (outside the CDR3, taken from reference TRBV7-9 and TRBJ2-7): DTGVSQNPRHKITKRGQNVTFRCDPISEHNRLYWYRQTLGQGPEFLTYFQNEAQLEKSRLLSDRFSAERPKGSFSTLEIQRTEQGDSAMYLCASSPRPAGAYEQYFGPGTRLTVT.

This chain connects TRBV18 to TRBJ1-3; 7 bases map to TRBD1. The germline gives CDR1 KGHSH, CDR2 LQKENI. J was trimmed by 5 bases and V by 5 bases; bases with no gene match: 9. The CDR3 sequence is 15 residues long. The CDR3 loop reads CASSTAPGQRNTIYF. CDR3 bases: TGTGCCAGCTCAACAGCCCCGGGACAGCGAAACACCATATATTTT.

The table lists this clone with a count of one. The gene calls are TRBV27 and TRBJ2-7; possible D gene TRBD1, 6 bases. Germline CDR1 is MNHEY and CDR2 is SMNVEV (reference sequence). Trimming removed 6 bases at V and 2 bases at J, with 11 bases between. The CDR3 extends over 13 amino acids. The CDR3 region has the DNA TGTGCCAGCAGCCGACAGGCCCCCTACGAGCAGTACTTC. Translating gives CASSRQAPYEQYF.

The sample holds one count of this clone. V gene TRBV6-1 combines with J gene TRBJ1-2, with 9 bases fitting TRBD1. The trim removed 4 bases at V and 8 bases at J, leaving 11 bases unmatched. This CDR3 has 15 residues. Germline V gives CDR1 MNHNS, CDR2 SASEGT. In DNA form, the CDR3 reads TGTGCCAGCAGTGCCCACCGGGACAGGGTCAGGGGCTACACCTTC. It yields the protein CASSAHRDRVRGYTF.

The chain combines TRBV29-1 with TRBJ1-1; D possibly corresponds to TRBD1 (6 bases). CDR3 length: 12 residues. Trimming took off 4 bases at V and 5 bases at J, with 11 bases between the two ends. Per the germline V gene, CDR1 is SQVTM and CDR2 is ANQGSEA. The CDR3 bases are TGCAGCGTTGGGGGGGGCAGGACTGAAGCTTTCTTT. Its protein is CSVGGGRTEAFF.